The 29 T cell receptor beta chains below all came from one sample that was sequenced in a study of T-cell memory formation after mild COVID-19. TCRdb recomputed calls from the 5' RACE reads with MiXCR, one row per CDR3 protein. The sample has over 350,000 distinct CDR3 sequences, about 15% seen once. Input material: PBMCs or a T cell subset sorted from them (not recorded which). The receptors were sampled from a man between 18 and 29 years old who had mild COVID-19 (a few samples of this study predate the infection). Cell type and time point are not known.

This chain joins TRBV20-1 and TRBJ2-7, with 10 bases matching TRBD2. The V gene end was trimmed by 2 bases and the J gene end by 0 bases; junction bases not matched to a gene: 10. CDR3 length equals 17 residues. Germline V gives CDR1 DFQATT, CDR2 SNEGSKA (reference sequence). The CDR3 coding sequence is TGCAGTGCTAGATCCCCTAGTAGCGGGGGGTTCTCCTACGAGCAGTACTTC. Protein: CSARSPSSGGFSYEQYF.

This rearrangement joins TRBV30 to TRBJ2-7; D may match TRBD1 or TRBD2 (6 bases each). The V end lost 0 bases, the J end lost 4 bases, and 16 bases lay between the germline ends. The CDR3 runs 15 residues. Germline CDR1 is GTSNPN and CDR2 is SVGIG (reference sequence). DNA for the CDR3: TGTGCCTGGAGTGTACAGGGTAGCGGCGCGTACGAGCAGTACTTC. Its protein is CAWSVQGSGAYEQYF.

This clonotype has at least ten counts. The chain combines TRBV7-2 with TRBJ2-1, with D maybe TRBD2 (6 bases). Per germline, CDR1 SGHTA and CDR2 FQGNSA. The CDR3 totals 14 residues. Trimming took off 5 bases at V and 3 bases at J, with 11 bases between the two ends. CDR3 DNA: TGTGCCAGCAGCGCGACTAGAAACTACAATGAGCAGTTCTTC. Residues: CASSATRNYNEQFF. The full variable domain, rest sourced from reference TRBV7-2 and TRBJ2-1, is GAGVSQSPSNKVTEKGKDVELRCDPISGHTALYWYRQSLGQGLEFLIYFQGNSAPDKSGLPSDRFSAERTGGSVSTLTIQRTQQEDSAVYLCASSATRNYNEQFFGPGTRLTVL.

This clonotype has just a few counts. The rearrangement links TRBV5-1 to TRBJ2-1, with D possibly matching TRBD2 (5 bases). The CDR3 is 11 amino acids. V was clipped by 5 bases and J by 7 bases, with 7 bases between them. Germline CDR1 is SGHRS and CDR2 is YFSETQ. The CDR3 DNA follows: TGCGCCAGCAGTAGGGAGAATGAGCAGTTCTTC. Protein sequence: CASSRENEQFF.

V gene TRBV20-1 combines with J gene TRBJ2-5; no clear D. Trimming stripped 4 bases from V and 9 bases from J, with 12 bases between. The CDR3 contains 11 residues. Germline V gene lookup returns CDR1 DFQATT and CDR2 SNEGSKA (reference sequence). This CDR3 reads CSANLDSAQYF. CDR3 nucleotide sequence: TGCAGTGCTAATCTAGACTCGGCCCAGTACTTC.

As to this clonotype: The junction shows a germline mismatch at one end, possibly a read error. The chain links TRBV3-1 to TRBJ2-3; TRBD1 is a possible D gene (6 bases). The CDR3 extends over 11 amino acids. Per germline, CDR1 LGHDT and CDR2 YNNKEL (reference sequence). The CDR3 region is CASSRFNRVNF. In DNA, the CDR3 is TGTGCCAGCAGCCGATTTAACAGGGTGAATTTT.

This clonotype was found many times. The V and J genes are TRBV12-3 or TRBV12-4 and TRBJ2-3; a weak D match, TRBD1 (5 bases). The CDR3 loop spans 12 amino acids. The V gene lost 2 bases and the J gene lost 5 bases, with 5 bases spanning the gap. The CDR3 DNA sequence: TGTGCCAGCAGTTTAACAGGAGATACGCAGTATTTT. As protein: CASSLTGDTQYF.

Only a few counts were recorded for this clonotype. V gene TRBV4-1 combines with J gene TRBJ2-2; either TRBD1 or TRBD2 may fit D (6 bases each). CDR1 is MGHRA and CDR2 is YSYEKL in the germline V gene. Trimming removed 0 bases from V and 6 bases from J, with 17 bases in between. The CDR3 covers 17 residues. CDR3 amino acids: CASSQDPWGARSGELFF. In DNA form, the CDR3 reads TGCGCCAGCAGCCAAGATCCCTGGGGGGCCAGGTCCGGGGAGCTGTTTTTT.

This clonotype was detected many times. This chain connects TRBV20-1 to TRBJ2-2, with D tentatively TRBD1 (5 bases). Germline V gene sequence: CDR1 DFQATT, CDR2 SNEGSKA (reference sequence). With 3 bases removed from V and 2 bases from J, the gap between germline ends came to 7 bases. The CDR3 is made up of 13 amino acids. The CDR3 bases are TGCAGTGCTAGGCAGGGTAACACCGGGGAGCTGTTTTTT. Its protein is CSARQGNTGELFF.

The V gene is TRBV7-9, the J gene TRBJ2-1; TRBD1 matches at 11 bases. Trimming cost V 4 bases and J 0 bases; bases outside gene matches: 5. Germline loops: CDR1 SEHNR, CDR2 FQNEAQ (reference sequence). The CDR3 spans 17 residues. Here the CDR3 reads CASSYTGTGGSYNEQFF. The CDR3 bases are TGTGCCAGCAGCTATACCGGGACAGGGGGCTCCTACAATGAGCAGTTCTTC.

As concerns this clonotype: An end of the junction differs from the germline gene, which may be a read error. The rearrangement joins TRBV3-1 to TRBJ1-4; D remains ambiguous. Germline loops: CDR1 LGHDT, CDR2 YNNKEL (reference sequence). The CDR3 spans 12 residues. CDR3 region: CGSSFRGEKLFF. The CDR3 DNA follows: TGTGGCAGCAGCTTTAGAGGTGAAAAACTGTTTTTT.

This clonotype came up a few times. The chain is built from TRBV15 and TRBJ2-7, with D tentatively TRBD1 or TRBD2 (6 bases each). The CDR3 has 12 amino acids. Germline V CDR1 and CDR2: LNHNV, YYDKDF (reference sequence). Trimming took 6 bases from V and 5 from J, leaving 11 bases between them. CDR3 residues: CATREGGNEQYF. Here the CDR3 DNA reads TGTGCCACCAGGGAGGGGGGTAACGAGCAGTACTTC.

This clonotype was observed at least ten times. The chain has TRBV12-3 or TRBV12-4 and TRBJ1-1; D may be TRBD1 (6 bases). The V gene lost 5 bases and the J gene lost 1 base, with 14 bases spanning the gap. The CDR3 consists of 15 residues. CDR3 protein: CASSPQPTGNTEAFF. CDR3 in DNA: TGTGCCAGCAGTCCGCAACCGACAGGGAACACTGAAGCTTTCTTT.

J is TRBJ2-1 and V is TRBV19; 7 bases are a match to TRBD2. Germline lookup yields CDR1 LNHDA and CDR2 SQIVND (reference sequence). This CDR3 is built from 14 residues. The junction had 3 bases not matched to a gene; V was cut back by 3 bases and J by 4 bases. The chain's CDR3 is CASSISGFYNEQFF. The CDR3 DNA reads as TGTGCCAGTAGTATTAGCGGGTTTTACAATGAGCAGTTCTTC.

The genes are TRBV2 and TRBJ1-5, with 7 bases that match TRBD1. Trimming removed 5 bases from V and 0 bases from J; junction bases left unmatched: 10. The CDR3 loop spans 17 amino acids. CDR1 is SNHLY, CDR2 FYNNEI, per germline. The CDR3 nucleotides are TGTGCCAGCAGTTCTAACAGGGGCGCCTATAGCAATCAGCCCCAGCATTTT. Residues: CASSSNRGAYSNQPQHF.

The chain employs TRBV3-1 and TRBJ2-2; D perhaps matches TRBD1 (5 bases). V lost 2 bases and J lost 2, with 15 bases in between. The length of the CDR3 is 17 residues. Germline V lookup: CDR1 LGHDT, CDR2 YNNKEL (reference sequence). The CDR3 nucleotides read TGTGCCAGCAGCCAAACTACGACAGAGCCTAACACCGGGGAGCTGTTTTTT. Translated, it gives CASSQTTTEPNTGELFF.

The CDR3 is CASSYGGGGSYEQYF. CDR3 bases: TGTGCCAGCAGTTACGGAGGGGGCGGCTCCTACGAGCAGTACTTC. This chain joins TRBV6-5 and TRBJ2-7, with D tentatively TRBD1 (7 bases). Germline loops: CDR1 MNHEY, CDR2 SVGAGI. The CDR3 contains 15 residues. Trimming cost V 2 bases and J 0 bases, with 11 bases left between them.

This clonotype has just a few counts. The rearrangement joins TRBV29-1 to TRBJ1-2, with D hard to call. The CDR3 is 14 amino acids. Germline assignment: CDR1 SQVTM and CDR2 ANQGSEA. V lost 4 bases, J lost 5 bases, and 17 bases lay in between. The CDR3 protein is CSVAFWTGGYGYTF. In DNA, the CDR3 is TGCAGCGTTGCTTTCTGGACTGGCGGTTATGGCTACACCTTC.

This sequence joins TRBV5-1 and TRBJ2-5; TRBD1 aligns across 8 bases. The V gene end was trimmed by 4 bases and the J gene end by 2 bases; junction bases not matched to a gene: 4. The CDR3 runs 14 residues. The germline CDR1 and CDR2 sequences are SGHRS and YFSETQ. The CDR3 DNA reads as TGCGCCAGCAGCATCGGACAGGGTCAAGAGACCCAGTACTTC. This encodes CASSIGQGQETQYF.

This chain connects TRBV6-1 to TRBJ2-7; 9 bases agree with TRBD1. After removal of 6 bases from V and 5 bases from J, the junction contained 11 bases not matched to a gene. This CDR3 is built from 15 residues. From germline, CDR1 is MNHNS and CDR2 SASEGT. The CDR3 nucleotides read TGTGCCAGCAGCAAGGGACAGGGTGGTGTTAACGAGCAGTACTTC. Translating it yields CASSKGQGGVNEQYF.

V and J are TRBV7-6 and TRBJ1-1; D gene uncertain. From germline, CDR1 is SGHVS and CDR2 FNYEAQ. Trimming cost V 3 bases and J 1 base, with 18 bases left between them. The CDR3 is made up of 17 amino acids. The CDR3 sequence is CASSFLSSGVTNTEAFF. In nucleotides, the CDR3 is TGTGCCAGCAGCTTTTTAAGTTCAGGAGTAACGAACACTGAAGCTTTCTTT.

The table lists this clonotype with a few counts. This rearrangement joins TRBV7-2 to TRBJ2-5; D is uncertain. The V gene lost 5 bases and the J gene lost 7 bases, with 14 bases spanning the gap. The CDR3 totals 13 residues. Germline CDR1 SGHTA, CDR2 FQGNSA. The CDR3 bases are TGTGCCAGCAGCCCGGACCTGGTATCGACCCAGTACTTC. Translating gives CASSPDLVSTQYF.

This clonotype was observed a handful of times. The V gene is TRBV5-1, the J gene TRBJ1-2; unclear D gene. The CDR3 has 14 residues. V was pared by 5 bases and J by 3 bases, with 14 bases between. The germline V gene encodes CDR1 SGHRS and CDR2 YFSETQ. The CDR3: CASSFTPGDYGYTF. DNA of the CDR3: TGCGCCAGCAGTTTTACCCCGGGAGACTATGGCTACACCTTC. Combining the CDR3 with reference TRBV5-1 and TRBJ1-2 gives the whole variable domain KAGVTQTPRYLIKTRGQQVTLSCSPISGHRSVSWYQQTPGQGLQFLFEYFSETQRNKGNFPGRFSGRQFSNSRSEMNVSTLELGDSALYLCASSFTPGDYGYTFGSGTRLTVV.

This clonotype was seen a handful of times. The chain joins TRBV7-2 to TRBJ2-7, with TRBD2 identical over 8 bases. The CDR3 has 14 residues. Per the germline V gene, CDR1 is SGHTA and CDR2 is FQGNSA. The V and J ends lost 3 bases and 0 bases, in that order; junction bases with no gene match: 1. In nucleotides, the CDR3 is TGTGCCAGCAGCTTTAGCGGGGACTCCTACGAGCAGTACTTC. Translation gives CASSFSGDSYEQYF.

This clonotype came up a few times. The rearrangement uses TRBV4-2 and TRBJ2-2; 11 positions agree with TRBD2. There are 18 residues in the CDR3. The germline CDR1 and CDR2 sequences are LGHNA and YNFKEQ. Trimming at V came to 4 bases and at J to 6 bases, leaving 13 bases not matched to a gene. The CDR3 loop reads CASSPRLAGIFEAGELFF. CDR3 coding DNA: TGTGCCAGCAGCCCTAGACTAGCGGGGATCTTTGAGGCCGGGGAGCTGTTTTTT.

The rearrangement uses TRBV7-2 and TRBJ2-7; 7 positions agree with TRBD2. The CDR3 totals 15 residues. After removal of 4 bases from V and 0 bases from J, the junction contained 6 bases not matched to a gene. Germline loops: CDR1 SGHTA, CDR2 FQGNSA. CDR3 DNA sequence: TGTGCCAGCAGCTGGGGCGTAGCGGGCTCCTACGAGCAGTACTTC. This encodes CASSWGVAGSYEQYF.

This clonotype was recorded a few times. This rearrangement joins TRBV19 to TRBJ2-7, with D hard to call. The CDR3 length is 13 residues. V was trimmed by 3 bases and J by 5 bases, leaving 11 bases between them. The germline V gene has CDR1 LNHDA and CDR2 SQIVND (reference sequence). CDR3 sequence (DNA): TGTGCCAGTAGTATGGGTCTTCGGGACGAGCAGTACTTC. Translating it yields CASSMGLRDEQYF.

This clonotype came up many times. V usage is TRBV4-1 and J usage is TRBJ1-5; D is unresolved. CDR3 length: 16 amino acids. The germline CDR1 and CDR2 sequences are MGHRA and YSYEKL. V was shortened by 2 bases and J by 7 bases, with 18 bases between the two germline ends. The CDR3 nucleotides are TGCGCCAGCAGCCAACTCCCACTCGGAGGGTGGCAGCCCCAGCATTTT. This codes for CASSQLPLGGWQPQHF.

The chain has TRBV5-1 and TRBJ1-1; TRBD1 is a possible D gene (6 bases). Trimming cost V 3 bases and J 4 bases, with 13 bases left between them. The CDR3 loop spans 14 amino acids. Germline V gene sequence: CDR1 SGHRS, CDR2 YFSETQ. CDR3 residues: CASSWGAGTTEAFF. The CDR3 DNA reads as TGCGCCAGCAGCTGGGGGGCAGGGACCACTGAAGCTTTCTTT.